This TCR beta chain was sequenced during a study of T cell changes during pregnancy in multiple sclerosis. The assay was immunoSEQ multiplex PCR, and TCRdb's table has in-frame clones only and misses some. Among about 31,000 clones, approximately 88% were seen once, and the ten largest hold around 9.8%. CDR1 MNHEY and CDR2 SMNVEV come from the germline V gene (reference sequence). Trimming took 0 bases from V and 2 from J; bases not matched to a gene: 8. This CDR3 spans 17 amino acids. The V and J genes are TRBV27 and TRBJ2-7; 9 bases map to TRBD2. The sample here was CD8+ T cells from peripheral blood mononuclear cells, taken in the first trimester of pregnancy. This clonotype was obtained from a female donor with multiple sclerosis, enrolled in a pregnancy study. CDR3 DNA sequence: TGTGCCAGCAGTTTATCACCCCCTAGCGGGATGGCCTACGAGCAGTACTTC. This translates into CASSLSPPSGMAYEQYF.